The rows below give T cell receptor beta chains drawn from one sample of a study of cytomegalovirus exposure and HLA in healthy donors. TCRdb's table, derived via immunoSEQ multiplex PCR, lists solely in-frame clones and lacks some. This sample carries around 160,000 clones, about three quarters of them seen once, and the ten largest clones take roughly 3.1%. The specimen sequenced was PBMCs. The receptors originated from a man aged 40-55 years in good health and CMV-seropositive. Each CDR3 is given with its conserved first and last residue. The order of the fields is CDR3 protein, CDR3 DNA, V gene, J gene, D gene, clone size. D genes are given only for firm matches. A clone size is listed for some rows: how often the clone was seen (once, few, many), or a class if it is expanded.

CDR3: CASSIDRQGRETQYF
DNA: TGTGCCAGTAGTATAGACCGGCAGGGAAGGGAGACCCAGTACTTC
V: TRBV19
J: TRBJ2-5
D: NA
size: NA

CDR3: CASRGQGRDEQYF
DNA: TGTGCCAGCAGGGGACAGGGGCGGGACGAGCAGTACTTC
V: TRBV6-5
J: TRBJ2-7
D: TRBD1
size: few

CDR3: CASSLGLSSSYNEQFF
DNA: TGTGCCAGCAGCCTCGGACTTTCTTCCTCCTACAATGAGCAGTTCTTC
V: TRBV7-2
J: TRBJ2-1
D: NA
size: NA

CDR3: CASSPPGLAGVHEQFF
DNA: TGTGCCAGCTCACCCCCCGGACTAGCGGGAGTGCATGAGCAGTTCTTC
V: TRBV18
J: TRBJ2-1
D: TRBD2
size: NA

CDR3: CASSLRGSSGNTIYF
DNA: TGTGCCAGTAGTCTCCGGGGGAGCTCTGGAAACACCATATATTTT
V: TRBV19
J: TRBJ1-3
D: NA
size: NA

CDR3: CASSNHRTDYEQYF
DNA: TGTGCCAGCAGTAACCATCGGACTGACTACGAGCAGTACTTC
V: TRBV27
J: TRBJ2-7
D: NA
size: NA

CDR3: CSSSPGTSGNTDTQYF
DNA: TGTTCCAGCAGCCCCGGGACTAGCGGAAACACAGATACGCAGTATTTT
V: TRBV7-9
J: TRBJ2-3
D: TRBD2
size: NA

CDR3: CASTEDRGGGNYGYTF
DNA: TGTGCCAGCACCGAAGACAGGGGTGGGGGAAACTATGGCTACACCTTC
V: TRBV6-6
J: TRBJ1-2
D: TRBD1
size: NA

CDR3: CASSPRTGGTDTQYF
DNA: TGTGCCAGCAGCCCCCGGACAGGGGGCACAGATACGCAGTATTTT
V: TRBV7-8
J: TRBJ2-3
D: TRBD1
size: NA

CDR3: CAWSLNEQFF
DNA: TGTGCCTGGAGCCTCAATGAGCAGTTCTTC
V: TRBV30
J: TRBJ2-1
D: NA
size: NA

CDR3: CASSSGTNLYGYTF
DNA: TGCGCCAGCAGCAGCGGGACAAATCTCTATGGCTACACCTTC
V: TRBV5-1
J: TRBJ1-2
D: NA
size: few

CDR3: CASSLDPGTSGPGGKNIQYF
DNA: TGTGCCAGCAGCTTAGACCCGGGGACTAGCGGACCCGGGGGCAAAAACATTCAGTACTTC
V: TRBV11-2
J: TRBJ2-4
D: TRBD2
size: NA

CDR3: CASSRGQGAIAFF
DNA: TGTGCCAGCAGTCGCGGACAGGGGGCGATAGCTTTCTTT
V: TRBV28
J: TRBJ1-1
D: TRBD1
size: NA

CDR3: CASSLRLAAYNEQFF
DNA: TGTGCCAGCAGCTTAAGACTAGCCGCCTACAATGAGCAGTTCTTC
V: TRBV7-8
J: TRBJ2-1
D: TRBD2
size: NA

CDR3: CASSQGSGRTDEQYF
DNA: TGCGCCAGCAGCCAAGGCAGCGGGAGAACCGACGAGCAGTACTTC
V: TRBV4-1
J: TRBJ2-7
D: TRBD2
size: NA

CDR3: CASSYLNQPQHF
DNA: TGTGCCAGCAGTTACCTCAATCAGCCCCAGCATTTT
V: TRBV6-6
J: TRBJ1-5
D: NA
size: NA

CDR3: CASSAVNSYEQYF
DNA: TGTGCCAGCAGTGCGGTCAACTCCTACGAGCAGTACTTC
V: TRBV25-1
J: TRBJ2-7
D: NA
size: NA

CDR3: CASSLDRGLSYGYTF
DNA: TGTGCCAGCAGCTTGGACAGGGGGCTCAGCTATGGCTACACCTTC
V: TRBV5-4
J: TRBJ1-2
D: TRBD1
size: NA